Sequencing of this TCR beta chain was carried out in a study of cytomegalovirus exposure and HLA in healthy donors. Study results and limitations: Sequencing likely generated an artifact that appeared as a cluster of highly shared sequence variants.

The table lists this clone with a count of one. What it binds is unknown. The PCR employed 60 Vbeta primers together with 13 Jbeta primers. Repertoires were generated with immunoSEQ multiplex PCR, while TCRdb's copy carries only in-frame clones and drops some. The sample has some 160,000 clones, around 84% seen once. Trimming removed 2 bases at V and 4 bases at J, with 12 bases between. Germline V gene sequence: CDR1 SGDLS, CDR2 YYNGEE. This CDR3 region has 15 residues. J is TRBJ2-2 and V is TRBV9; maybe TRBD1 (6 bases). Source material: PBMCs. The origin of this receptor is a boy aged 2 to 10 in good health and CMV-seronegative. CDR3 DNA: TGTGCCAGCAGCGTGGAAGGGACACCCACCGGGGAGCTGTTTTTT. Its translation: CASSVEGTPTGELFF.